This TCR beta chain emerged from a study of shared clonotypes between healthy human individuals. General study results and limits: Sequencing depth was expected to affect clonotype sharing among donors.

Naivety among CD8 cells was defined by CD45RO negativity and positive CCR7 selection, thereby excluding terminally differentiated effector memory CD45RA+ cells. Sorted subsets were amplified in replicate PCRs using 200 to 250 ng DNA, 30,000 to 35,000 T cell genomes. Some clones are missing from TCRdb's copy, which holds only in-frame ones; the method was immunoSEQ multiplex PCR. The sample has a few million clones; around 95% are singletons. Comments on this clone: Antigen specificity is unknown. This CDR3 is also generated by other DNA sequences in the sample.

The receptor comes from a man between 18 and 29 years old in good health. Some clones in this sample may be carry-over from other donors' samples. The sequencing input was naive CD8+ T cells from PBMCs.

CDR3 region: CASSSGFETQYF. The CDR3 DNA follows: TGTGCCAGCAGTTCCGGGTTTGAGACCCAGTACTTC. The chain recombines TRBV27 with TRBJ2-5; D remains unclear. Germline V gene data show CDR1 as MNHEY and CDR2 as SMNVEV (reference sequence). The CDR3 consists of 12 residues. V shed 4 bases and J shed 5 bases, with 8 bases lying between them.